A selection of T cell receptor beta chains follows, all from one sample in a study of cytomegalovirus exposure and HLA in healthy donors. The data were produced by immunoSEQ multiplex PCR, yet TCRdb's version contains in-frame clones alone and is incomplete. Its clone listing holds fewer than 110,000 clones. Sequencing was done on a sample of PBMCs. The receptor source for this set is a man aged 35-49 years in good health and CMV-seronegative. Each CDR3 is given with its conserved first and last residue. A D gene is named only where the DNA matches it firmly.

d_gene	j_gene	v_gene	CDR3nt	CDR3aa
NA	TRBJ2-2	TRBV27	TGTGCCAGCAGCCGACAGGTCGTTACCGGGGAGCTGTTTTTT	CASSRQVVTGELFF
TRBD1	TRBJ1-2	TRBV27	TGTGCCAGCTGGGGACAGGGGGGAGGCTACACCTTC	CASWGQGGGYTF
TRBD2	TRBJ2-3	TRBV4-2	TGTGCCAGCAGCCAAGATAGGGGGGGACTAGCGGAGCTAGTCACAGATACGCAGTATTTT	CASSQDRGGLAELVTDTQYF
NA	TRBJ2-3	TRBV5-4	TGTGCCAGCAGCTTGGGACGGGGAGGGGGGGATACGCAGTATTTT	CASSLGRGGGDTQYF
TRBD1	TRBJ2-7	TRBV12-5	TGTGCTAGTGGTCCGGGACAGGGGGGCGAGCAGTACTTC	CASGPGQGGEQYF
NA	TRBJ2-7	TRBV27	TGTGCCAGCAGTCAAGGACAGGGAGGGTACGAGCAGTACTTC	CASSQGQGGYEQYF
NA	TRBJ1-2	TRBV28	TGTGCCAGCAGTACGACAGGCTCTAACTATGGCTACACCTTC	CASSTTGSNYGYTF
NA	TRBJ2-1	TRBV7-9	TGTGCCAGCGGCTTTACAAGCTCCTACAATGAGCAGTTCTTC	CASGFTSSYNEQFF
TRBD2	TRBJ2-3	TRBV30	TGTGCCTGGGGACCTAGCGGCCCTAGCACAGATACGCAGTATTTT	CAWGPSGPSTDTQYF
TRBD1	TRBJ2-7	TRBV6-5	TGTGCCAGCAGGCAGACAGGGGGCAGCTACGAGCAGTACTTC	CASRQTGGSYEQYF
TRBD1	TRBJ2-7	TRBV6-5	TGTGCCAGCAGCAGACAGGGAAAAGGCTACGAGCAGTACTTC	CASSRQGKGYEQYF
NA	TRBJ1-2	TRBV7-9	TGTGCCAGCAGCTTAGAAGTTTCAGGGCCGTATGCTGGCTACACCTTC	CASSLEVSGPYAGYTF
TRBD1	TRBJ2-7	TRBV15	TGTGCCACCAGCAGAGTTGTCGGGACAGGGGGCCACGAGCAGTACTTC	CATSRVVGTGGHEQYF
NA	TRBJ2-1	TRBV18	TGTGCCAGCTCACCACGGCTCTCGGGGACCTACAATGAGCAGTTCTTC	CASSPRLSGTYNEQFF
NA	TRBJ2-7	TRBV21-1	TGTGCCAGCAGCAAAGCTTCACTGAACTCCTACGAGCAGTACTTC	CASSKASLNSYEQYF
TRBD1	TRBJ1-4	TRBV7-2	TGTGCCAGCAGCTTACGAGGGGGCAATGAAAAACTGTTTTTT	CASSLRGGNEKLFF
TRBD1	TRBJ1-5	TRBV5-5	TGTGCCAGCAGCCTCTCCGGGACAGAGGATCAGCCCCAGCATTTT	CASSLSGTEDQPQHF
TRBD2	TRBJ2-5	TRBV7-9	TGTGCCAGCAGCTTAGTGGTGGGAGGGGAGACCCAGTACTTC	CASSLVVGGETQYF
TRBD1	TRBJ2-3	TRBV5-1	TGCGCCAGCAGCTGGGACAGAAGCACAGATACGCAGTATTTT	CASSWDRSTDTQYF
TRBD2	TRBJ2-5	TRBV5-1	TGCGCCAGCAGCCGGGGGACTAGCGGGGGCAGATTCCAAGAGACCCAGTACTTC	CASSRGTSGGRFQETQYF
NA	TRBJ1-6	TRBV30	TGTGCCTGGAGGGATACGCAGGGTTCACCCCTCCACTTT	CAWRDTQGSPLHF
TRBD1	TRBJ1-1	TRBV18	TGTGCCAGCTCACCACTCGGGGACAGGGCTATAGGGTTCTTT	CASSPLGDRAIGFF
NA	TRBJ2-5	TRBV15	TGTGCCACCAGCAGCGAAACAGGGATCGGGGAGACCCAGTACTTC	CATSSETGIGETQYF
NA	TRBJ2-7	TRBV6-5	TGTGCCAGCAGCGAGACGGGGGCCTACGAGCAGTACTTC	CASSETGAYEQYF
NA	TRBJ1-2	TRBV5-5	TGTGCCAGCAGCTCGGAGCGGGAGCCTAATACCTATGGCTACACCTTC	CASSSEREPNTYGYTF
NA	TRBJ2-1	TRBV6-1	TGTGCCAGCAGTCCAGGGCTCTACAATGAGCAGTTCTTC	CASSPGLYNEQFF
TRBD1	TRBJ2-4	TRBV7-2	TGTGCCAGCAGCCCGACAGGGCAAGCCAAAAACATTCAGTACTTC	CASSPTGQAKNIQYF
TRBD2	TRBJ2-7	TRBV7-6	TGTGCCAGCAGCCCCCGGTCAGGGGCTAGCGGGGCCTACGAGCAGTACTTC	CASSPRSGASGAYEQYF
TRBD1	TRBJ2-3	TRBV5-1	TGCGCCAGCATACGCGGGACAGGGACTAGCACAGATACGCAGTATTTT	CASIRGTGTSTDTQYF
NA	TRBJ2-4	TRBV4-1	TGCGCCAGCAGCCAAGAGGGGGCAGCCAAAAACATTCAGTACTTC	CASSQEGAAKNIQYF
NA	TRBJ2-3	TRBV29-1	TGCAGCGTGGTTCAGGTTTCCGATACGCAGTATTTT	CSVVQVSDTQYF
TRBD2	TRBJ2-3	TRBV4-1	TGCGCCAGCAGCCAAGATTGGCGGGGGGGCAGGGATACGCAGTATTTT	CASSQDWRGGRDTQYF
NA	TRBJ1-1	TRBV10-3	TGTGCCATCAGTGACGACAGAGCTGTGAACACTGAAGCTTTCTTT	CAISDDRAVNTEAFF
TRBD1	TRBJ2-7	TRBV7-9	TGTGCCAGTGTACGCGCCGGGACAGGAGGTGGGTACGAGCAGTACTTC	CASVRAGTGGGYEQYF
NA	TRBJ1-5	TRBV19	TGTGCCAGTAGTTACGGGACACCTCTCAGTCAGCCCCAGCATTTT	CASSYGTPLSQPQHF
TRBD2	TRBJ2-5	TRBV14	TGTGCCAGCAGCCAAGATCCAGCTAGCGGGGGAGAGTGGGAGACCCAGTACTTC	CASSQDPASGGEWETQYF
NA	TRBJ2-7	TRBV5-1	TGCGCCAGCAGCCTTACAGGGCTTTCCCCCAACGAGCAGTACTTC	CASSLTGLSPNEQYF
TRBD1	TRBJ2-4	TRBV28	TGTGCCAGCAGTTACCCCGGGACAGCAACCAAAAACATTCAGTACTTC	CASSYPGTATKNIQYF
TRBD1	TRBJ2-7	TRBV6-1	TGTGCCAGCAGTTCAGGGGGCTACGAGCAGTACTTC	CASSSGGYEQYF
TRBD1	TRBJ1-4	TRBV15	TGTGCCACCAGCAGAGATATGGACAGGGCTGGAGAAAAACTGTTTTTT	CATSRDMDRAGEKLFF
NA	TRBJ1-2	TRBV2	TGTGCCAGCAGCGGAACAGGGAAGTCTGGCGGCTACACCTTC	CASSGTGKSGGYTF
NA	TRBJ2-7	TRBV4-2	TGTGCCAGCAGCCAAGACCCACTTGGACTGGCCCTTTCCATAGACGAGCAGTACTTC	CASSQDPLGLALSIDEQYF
NA	TRBJ2-1	TRBV6-6	TGTGCCACCCAACTAAGCTCCTACAATGAGCAGTTCTTC	CATQLSSYNEQFF
NA	TRBJ2-7	TRBV7-2	TGTGCCAGCAGCGACTATACTAGCTGGGAGCAGTACTTC	CASSDYTSWEQYF
NA	TRBJ2-5	TRBV9	TGTGCCAGCAGCGTGGGCAGCCAAGGAGAGACCCAGTACTTC	CASSVGSQGETQYF
TRBD2	TRBJ2-5	TRBV19	TGTGCCAGTAGTATAGTCAGTAGCGGGGCCCGCTTGGAGACCCAGTACTTC	CASSIVSSGARLETQYF
TRBD1	TRBJ1-2	TRBV10-2	TGCGCCAGCAATCGTCAGGGGGCGCAGCATGGCTACACCTTC	CASNRQGAQHGYTF